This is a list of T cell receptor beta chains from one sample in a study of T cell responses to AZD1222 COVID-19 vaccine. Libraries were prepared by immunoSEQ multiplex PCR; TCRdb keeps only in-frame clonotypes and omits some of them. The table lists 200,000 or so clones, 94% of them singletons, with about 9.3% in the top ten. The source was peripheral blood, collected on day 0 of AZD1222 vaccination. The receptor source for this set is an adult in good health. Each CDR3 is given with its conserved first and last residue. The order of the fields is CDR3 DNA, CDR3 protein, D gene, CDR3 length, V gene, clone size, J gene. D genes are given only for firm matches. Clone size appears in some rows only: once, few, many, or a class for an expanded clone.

CDR3nt: TGTGCCTTCGGGACTAGCGGGAGTCAGACAGATACGCAGTATTTT; CDR3aa: CAFGTSGSQTDTQYF; d_gene: TRBD2; len: 15; v_gene: TRBV30; abundance: NA; j_gene: TRBJ2-3
CDR3nt: TGCGCCAGCAGTCACTTCCGAGGGGGGCCACATCAGTACTTC; CDR3aa: CASSHFRGGPHQYF; d_gene: NA; len: 14; v_gene: TRBV23-1; abundance: NA; j_gene: TRBJ2-7
CDR3nt: TGCGCCAGCAGCTCGGGACAGGGAGGTGGCTACACCTTC; CDR3aa: CASSSGQGGGYTF; d_gene: TRBD1; len: 13; v_gene: TRBV5-1; abundance: NA; j_gene: TRBJ1-2
CDR3nt: TGTGCCAGCAGTACCCCGACAGGTCCTAATTCACCCCTCCACTTT; CDR3aa: CASSTPTGPNSPLHF; d_gene: NA; len: 15; v_gene: TRBV28; abundance: NA; j_gene: TRBJ1-6
CDR3nt: TGTGCCTGGAGACCAGGATTGAATGAGCAGTTCTTC; CDR3aa: CAWRPGLNEQFF; d_gene: NA; len: 12; v_gene: TRBV30; abundance: few; j_gene: TRBJ2-1
CDR3nt: TGCGCCAGCAGCAGCGGACAGTACACAGATACGCAGTATTTT; CDR3aa: CASSSGQYTDTQYF; d_gene: NA; len: 14; v_gene: TRBV5-1; abundance: NA; j_gene: TRBJ2-3
CDR3nt: TGTGCCAGCAGTCCCCCCTACACCGCAGGGAACACTGAAGCTTTCTTT; CDR3aa: CASSPPYTAGNTEAFF; d_gene: NA; len: 16; v_gene: TRBV28; abundance: NA; j_gene: TRBJ1-1
CDR3nt: TGTGCCAGCAGCTTCGAGGCAAGTAACACTGAAGCTTTCTTT; CDR3aa: CASSFEASNTEAFF; d_gene: NA; len: 14; v_gene: TRBV7-3; abundance: NA; j_gene: TRBJ1-1
CDR3nt: TGTGCCAGCAGCCAAGGGGGAGGACTTCTCGTAAATACGCAGTATTTT; CDR3aa: CASSQGGGLLVNTQYF; d_gene: NA; len: 16; v_gene: TRBV3-1/TRBV3-2; abundance: NA; j_gene: TRBJ2-3
CDR3nt: TGTGCCAGCAGGGTACGACAGGACTCGGTGAGGGGTAACTATGGCTACACCTTC; CDR3aa: CASRVRQDSVRGNYGYTF; d_gene: NA; len: 18; v_gene: TRBV7-3; abundance: once; j_gene: TRBJ1-2
CDR3nt: TGTGCCAGCAGCTTGGACAGGGGGGGGTACGAGCAGTACTTC; CDR3aa: CASSLDRGGYEQYF; d_gene: NA; len: 14; v_gene: TRBV5-8; abundance: NA; j_gene: TRBJ2-7
CDR3nt: TGCGCCAGCAGTGATCTACGAGGGACGTACACCGGGGAGCTGTTTTTT; CDR3aa: CASSDLRGTYTGELFF; d_gene: NA; len: 16; v_gene: TRBV10-1; abundance: NA; j_gene: TRBJ2-2
CDR3nt: TGTGCCAGCAGCCAAGGGGGTGGGAGGGAAACAGATACGCAGTATTTT; CDR3aa: CASSQGGGRETDTQYF; d_gene: TRBD2; len: 16; v_gene: TRBV3-1/TRBV3-2; abundance: NA; j_gene: TRBJ2-3
CDR3nt: TGTGCCACCAGTGAATACCGGGCAGGGGACAATGAGCAGTTCTTC; CDR3aa: CATSEYRAGDNEQFF; d_gene: NA; len: 15; v_gene: TRBV24-1; abundance: NA; j_gene: TRBJ2-1
CDR3nt: TGCGCCAGCAGCCAGGGCATGAACACTGAAGCTTTCTTT; CDR3aa: CASSQGMNTEAFF; d_gene: NA; len: 13; v_gene: TRBV4-1; abundance: NA; j_gene: TRBJ1-1
CDR3nt: TGTGCCAGCAGTGCCCTTAGGGGTGTGACAGATACGCAGTATTTT; CDR3aa: CASSALRGVTDTQYF; d_gene: NA; len: 15; v_gene: TRBV28; abundance: NA; j_gene: TRBJ2-3
CDR3nt: TGCAGCGCCCGATTGTCGGCTGGCAACACCATATATTTT; CDR3aa: CSARLSAGNTIYF; d_gene: NA; len: 13; v_gene: TRBV29-1; abundance: NA; j_gene: TRBJ1-3
CDR3nt: TGTGCCAGCAGCTTAGATAGGAGGGCCGAAGGCTACACCTTC; CDR3aa: CASSLDRRAEGYTF; d_gene: NA; len: 14; v_gene: TRBV7-2; abundance: NA; j_gene: TRBJ1-2
CDR3nt: TGTGCCTGGAGTGTTCGGACAGGCGGGAACACTGAAGCTTTCTTT; CDR3aa: CAWSVRTGGNTEAFF; d_gene: TRBD1; len: 15; v_gene: TRBV30; abundance: NA; j_gene: TRBJ1-1
CDR3nt: TGTGCCAGCAGCCGGGCCGTCCCCGAGCAGTACTTC; CDR3aa: CASSRAVPEQYF; d_gene: NA; len: 12; v_gene: TRBV2; abundance: NA; j_gene: TRBJ2-7
CDR3nt: TGTGCCAGCAGCTTAGTAGTCAACGTCCGAGGCGCTGAAGCTTTCTTT; CDR3aa: CASSLVVNVRGAEAFF; d_gene: NA; len: 16; v_gene: TRBV7-9; abundance: NA; j_gene: TRBJ1-1
CDR3nt: TGCGCCAGCAGGGCCCCGGGACAGGGGGCAAATGAGCAGTTCTTC; CDR3aa: CASRAPGQGANEQFF; d_gene: TRBD1; len: 15; v_gene: TRBV5-1; abundance: NA; j_gene: TRBJ2-1
CDR3nt: TGTGCCAGCAGCCAAGCCAACAGGGTGCTCTACTATGGCTACACCTTC; CDR3aa: CASSQANRVLYYGYTF; d_gene: NA; len: 16; v_gene: TRBV3-1/TRBV3-2; abundance: NA; j_gene: TRBJ1-2
CDR3nt: TGTGCCAGCAGCTTTCGGCGGGAGACCTACGAGCAGTACTTC; CDR3aa: CASSFRRETYEQYF; d_gene: TRBD2; len: 14; v_gene: TRBV11-2; abundance: NA; j_gene: TRBJ2-7
CDR3nt: TGTGCCAGCAGCTTAGCACGGAACTCTGGAAACACCATATATTTT; CDR3aa: CASSLARNSGNTIYF; d_gene: NA; len: 15; v_gene: TRBV7-2; abundance: NA; j_gene: TRBJ1-3
CDR3nt: TGTGCCAGCAGTTTAATCGGGGCGGACACTGAAGCTTTCTTT; CDR3aa: CASSLIGADTEAFF; d_gene: NA; len: 14; v_gene: TRBV27; abundance: NA; j_gene: TRBJ1-1
CDR3nt: TGTGCCAGTAGTACTTCGCCCCTAGCAGATACGCAGTATTTT; CDR3aa: CASSTSPLADTQYF; d_gene: NA; len: 14; v_gene: TRBV19; abundance: NA; j_gene: TRBJ2-3
CDR3nt: TGTGCCAGCAGCCGGGGGCAGGGCCTTAGCAATCAGCCCCAGCATTTT; CDR3aa: CASSRGQGLSNQPQHF; d_gene: NA; len: 16; v_gene: TRBV6-2/TRBV6-3; abundance: NA; j_gene: TRBJ1-5
CDR3nt: TGTGCCTCACGGGGTGAGGGAAACACCATATATTTT; CDR3aa: CASRGEGNTIYF; d_gene: NA; len: 12; v_gene: TRBV19; abundance: NA; j_gene: TRBJ1-3
CDR3nt: TGTGCCAGCAGCACCAATCGGATAGGGGATTCACCCCTCCACTTT; CDR3aa: CASSTNRIGDSPLHF; d_gene: NA; len: 15; v_gene: TRBV28; abundance: NA; j_gene: TRBJ1-6
CDR3nt: TGCGCCAGCAGCCAAGGGGGCGGGACAGCTTATGGCTACACCTTC; CDR3aa: CASSQGGGTAYGYTF; d_gene: TRBD1; len: 15; v_gene: TRBV4-3; abundance: NA; j_gene: TRBJ1-2
CDR3nt: TGTGCCAGCAGCCCTTCCCGGGCCGCAGTTTACGAGCAGTACTTC; CDR3aa: CASSPSRAAVYEQYF; d_gene: NA; len: 15; v_gene: TRBV7-8; abundance: NA; j_gene: TRBJ2-7
CDR3nt: TGTGCCACCAGCCCCTCCAGGGGTCCGCGATACAATGAGCAGTTCTTC; CDR3aa: CATSPSRGPRYNEQFF; d_gene: NA; len: 16; v_gene: TRBV15; abundance: once; j_gene: TRBJ2-1
CDR3nt: TGTGCCAGCAGCCTAAGCGGCACCATAAATCAGCCCCAGCATTTT; CDR3aa: CASSLSGTINQPQHF; d_gene: NA; len: 15; v_gene: TRBV7-9; abundance: NA; j_gene: TRBJ1-5
CDR3nt: TGTGCCACCACCGCGGGGCCAAACACTGAAGCTTTCTTT; CDR3aa: CATTAGPNTEAFF; d_gene: NA; len: 13; v_gene: TRBV6-5; abundance: NA; j_gene: TRBJ1-1
CDR3nt: TGTGCCAGCAGCCTGACAGGGGCGGTTGGCGATGAGCAGTTCTTC; CDR3aa: CASSLTGAVGDEQFF; d_gene: TRBD1; len: 15; v_gene: TRBV7-9; abundance: NA; j_gene: TRBJ2-1
CDR3nt: TGTGCCAGCAGCTTAGCGGCTAGCGGAGGGGGCTACGAGCAGTACTTC; CDR3aa: CASSLAASGGGYEQYF; d_gene: NA; len: 16; v_gene: TRBV7-2; abundance: NA; j_gene: TRBJ2-7
CDR3nt: TGTGCCAGCTCACCAAGCAGCAGGGGCTATAGCAATCAGCCCCAGCATTTT; CDR3aa: CASSPSSRGYSNQPQHF; d_gene: NA; len: 17; v_gene: TRBV18; abundance: NA; j_gene: TRBJ1-5